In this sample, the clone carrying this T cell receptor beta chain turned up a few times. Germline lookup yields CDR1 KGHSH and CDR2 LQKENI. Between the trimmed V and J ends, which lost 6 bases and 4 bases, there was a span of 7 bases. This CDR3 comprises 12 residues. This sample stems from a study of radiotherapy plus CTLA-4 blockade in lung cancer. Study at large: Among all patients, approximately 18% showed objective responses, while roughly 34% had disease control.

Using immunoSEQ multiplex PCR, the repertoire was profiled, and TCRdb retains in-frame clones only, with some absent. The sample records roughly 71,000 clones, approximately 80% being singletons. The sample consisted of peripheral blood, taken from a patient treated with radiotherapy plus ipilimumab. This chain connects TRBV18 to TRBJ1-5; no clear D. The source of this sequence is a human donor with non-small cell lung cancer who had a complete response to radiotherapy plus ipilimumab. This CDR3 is CASSPDNQPQHF. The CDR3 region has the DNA TGTGCCAGCTCTCCGGATAATCAGCCCCAGCATTTT. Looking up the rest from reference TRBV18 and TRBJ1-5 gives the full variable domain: NAGVMQNPRHLVRRRGQEARLRCSPMKGHSHVYWYRQLPEEGLKFMVYLQKENIIDESGMPKERFSAEFPKEGPSILRIQQVVRGDSAAYFCASSPDNQPQHFGDGTRLSIL.